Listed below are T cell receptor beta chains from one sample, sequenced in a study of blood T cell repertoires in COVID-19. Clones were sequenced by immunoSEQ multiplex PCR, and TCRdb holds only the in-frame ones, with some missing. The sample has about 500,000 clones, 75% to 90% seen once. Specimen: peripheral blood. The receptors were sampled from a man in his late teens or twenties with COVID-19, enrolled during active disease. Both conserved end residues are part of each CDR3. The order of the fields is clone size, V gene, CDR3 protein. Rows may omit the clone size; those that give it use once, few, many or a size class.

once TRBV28 CAAPARLAGAYAFNEQFF
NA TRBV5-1 CASSSQRGEETQYF
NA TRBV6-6 CAGGRDRVTF
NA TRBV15 CATSRSRGSNQPQHF
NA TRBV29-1 CSVGRTGSGGYTF
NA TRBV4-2 CASSQDPSLAGEQRRYF
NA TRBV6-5 CASRRRDWENIQYF
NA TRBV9 CASSPGEALDEQFF
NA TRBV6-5 CASRALGGAYNEQFF
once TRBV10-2 CASSGTDRTTRYTF
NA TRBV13 CASSSSGIYNEQFF
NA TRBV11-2 CASATDSYEQYF
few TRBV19 CASSIDRGGNTIYF
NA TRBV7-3 CASSLIGGLAGSPYNEQFF
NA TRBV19 CASSTQQGGQPQHF
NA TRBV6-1 CASSEGAGGYGYTF
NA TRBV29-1 CSAGTGYEQYF
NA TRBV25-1 CASRVAGTGNSPLHF
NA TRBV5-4 CASSLPGREELFF
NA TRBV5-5 CASSFRGNTEAFF
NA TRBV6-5 CASSYRGHTDRELFF
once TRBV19 CASSSGFTYEQYF
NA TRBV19 CASSLGGRSNQPQHF
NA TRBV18 CASSPTLLDRANSPLHF
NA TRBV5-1 CASSLAGGHEQYF
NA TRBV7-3 CASSLSLAGVSEQYF
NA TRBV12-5 CASGLTRTAIKYEQYF
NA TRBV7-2 CASSWTGGSTEAFF
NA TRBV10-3 CAITPGQTYGYTF
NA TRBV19 CASSIGTGSYGYTF
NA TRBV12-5 CASGLGYRGAGNTIYF
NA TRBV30 CAWNPGTGYEAFF
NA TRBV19 CASSTGGRAFNTGELFF
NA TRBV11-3 CASSLPGQGAYEQYF
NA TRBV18 CASSRTDLYEQYF
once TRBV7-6 CASSLGLAGGQETQYF
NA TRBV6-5 CASSSSPVNTEAFF
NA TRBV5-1 CASGGRGQGNTEAFF
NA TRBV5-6 CASSLTGNSPLHF
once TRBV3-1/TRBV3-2 CASSQGDSTDTQYF
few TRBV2 CASSAASGYNEQFF
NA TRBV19 CASQDRVQETQYF
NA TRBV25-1 CASSEVRPGTGYYNEQFF
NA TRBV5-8 CASSFAGYEQYF
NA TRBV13 CASSPGLGGPAFF
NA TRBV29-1 CSVPIPGGRHASTDTQYF
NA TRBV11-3 CASSLKPRELFF
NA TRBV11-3 CASSLVRGRNNEQFF
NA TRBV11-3 CASSLVGAGDEQFF
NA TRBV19 CASKMTQPGTGDTQYF
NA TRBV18 CASSPREGYGYTF
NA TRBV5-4 CASSLGLKQETQYF
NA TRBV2 CASSLRRNTEAFF
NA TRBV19 CASNDRAGNTIYF
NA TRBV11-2 CASRYTSGRTDTQYF